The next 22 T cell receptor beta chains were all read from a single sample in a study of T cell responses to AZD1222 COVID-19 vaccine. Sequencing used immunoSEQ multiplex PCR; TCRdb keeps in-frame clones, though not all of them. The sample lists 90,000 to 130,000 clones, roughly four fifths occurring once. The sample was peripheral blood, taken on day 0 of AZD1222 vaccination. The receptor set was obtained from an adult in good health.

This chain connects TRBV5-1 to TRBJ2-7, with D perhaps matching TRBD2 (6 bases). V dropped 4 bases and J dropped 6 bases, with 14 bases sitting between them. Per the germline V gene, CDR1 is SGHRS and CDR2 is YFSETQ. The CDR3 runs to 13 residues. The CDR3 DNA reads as TGCGCCAGCAGCACCCAGTCGGAGGGCGAGCAGTACTTC. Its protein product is CASSTQSEGEQYF.

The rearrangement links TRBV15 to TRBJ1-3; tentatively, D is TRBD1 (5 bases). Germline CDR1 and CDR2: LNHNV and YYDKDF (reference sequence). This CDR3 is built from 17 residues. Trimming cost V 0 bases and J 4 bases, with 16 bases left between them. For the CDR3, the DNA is TGTGCCACCAGCAGAGATCTGAGTCCCCGGGGGGGAAACACCATATATTTT. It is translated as CATSRDLSPRGGNTIYF.

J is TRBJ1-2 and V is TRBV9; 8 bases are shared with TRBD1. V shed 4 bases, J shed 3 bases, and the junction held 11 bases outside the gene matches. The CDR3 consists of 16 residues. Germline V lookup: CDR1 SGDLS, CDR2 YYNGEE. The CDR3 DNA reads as TGTGCCAGCAGCCCACACTGGACAGGGACTTACTATGGCTACACCTTC. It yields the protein CASSPHWTGTYYGYTF.

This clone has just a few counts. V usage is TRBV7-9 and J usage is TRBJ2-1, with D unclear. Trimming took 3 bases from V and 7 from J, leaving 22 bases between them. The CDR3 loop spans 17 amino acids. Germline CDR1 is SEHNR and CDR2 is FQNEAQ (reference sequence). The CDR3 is CASSFPTSGSSWNEQFF. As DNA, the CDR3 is TGTGCCAGCAGCTTCCCCACTTCCGGGTCCTCTTGGAATGAGCAGTTCTTC. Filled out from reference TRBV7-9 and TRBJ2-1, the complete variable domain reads DTGVSQNPRHKITKRGQNVTFRCDPISEHNRLYWYRQTLGQGPEFLTYFQNEAQLEKSRLLSDRFSAERPKGSFSTLEIQRTEQGDSAMYLCASSFPTSGSSWNEQFFGPGTRLTVL.

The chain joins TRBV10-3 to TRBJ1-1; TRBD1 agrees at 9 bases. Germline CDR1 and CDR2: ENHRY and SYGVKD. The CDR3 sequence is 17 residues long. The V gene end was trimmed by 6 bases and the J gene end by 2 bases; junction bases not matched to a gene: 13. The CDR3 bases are TGTGCCATCAGAGACACCGGCGGGACAGGGTTTAACACTGAAGCTTTCTTT. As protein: CAIRDTGGTGFNTEAFF.

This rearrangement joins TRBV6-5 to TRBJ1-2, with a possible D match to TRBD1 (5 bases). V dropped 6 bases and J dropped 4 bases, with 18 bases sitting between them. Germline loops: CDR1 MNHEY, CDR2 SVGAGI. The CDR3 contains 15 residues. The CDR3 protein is CASRRISQDGYGYTF. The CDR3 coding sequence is TGTGCCAGCAGGCGAATTTCACAGGATGGCTATGGCTACACCTTC.

CDR3 in DNA: TGTGCCAGCAGTTCCGGGGCCCGAGCCCAACAGCCCCAGCATTTT. It yields the protein CASSSGARAQQPQHF. The chain uses TRBV28 and TRBJ1-5, with a weak D call TRBD1 (5 bases). Germline CDR1 MDHEN, CDR2 SYDVKM. CDR3 size: 15 residues. Trimming removed 4 bases at V and 7 bases at J, with 17 bases between.

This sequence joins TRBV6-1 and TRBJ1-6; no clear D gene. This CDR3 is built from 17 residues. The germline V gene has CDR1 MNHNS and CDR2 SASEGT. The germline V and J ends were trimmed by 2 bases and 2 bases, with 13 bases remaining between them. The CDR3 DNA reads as TGTGCCAGCAGTGAACTGGGGTCTGGCCCCTATAATTCACCCCTCCACTTT. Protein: CASSELGSGPYNSPLHF.

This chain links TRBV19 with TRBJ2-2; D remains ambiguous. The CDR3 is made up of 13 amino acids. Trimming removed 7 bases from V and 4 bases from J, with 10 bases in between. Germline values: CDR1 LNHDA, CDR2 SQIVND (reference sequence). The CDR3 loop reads CASKTLSTGELFF. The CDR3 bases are TGTGCCAGTAAGACGTTATCCACCGGGGAGCTGTTTTTT.

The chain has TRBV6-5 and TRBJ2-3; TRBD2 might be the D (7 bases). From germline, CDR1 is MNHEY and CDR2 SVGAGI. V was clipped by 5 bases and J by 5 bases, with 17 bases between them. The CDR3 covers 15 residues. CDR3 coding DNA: TGTGCCAGCAGTAACCTCCGGGGGGCAGGAGATACGCAGTATTTT. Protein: CASSNLRGAGDTQYF.

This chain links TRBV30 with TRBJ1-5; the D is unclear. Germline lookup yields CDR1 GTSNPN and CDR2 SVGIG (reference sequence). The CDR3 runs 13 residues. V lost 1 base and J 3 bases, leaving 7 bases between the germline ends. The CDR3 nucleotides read TGTGCCTGGAGTGGGGCAGACAATCAGCCCCAGCATTTT. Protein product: CAWSGADNQPQHF.

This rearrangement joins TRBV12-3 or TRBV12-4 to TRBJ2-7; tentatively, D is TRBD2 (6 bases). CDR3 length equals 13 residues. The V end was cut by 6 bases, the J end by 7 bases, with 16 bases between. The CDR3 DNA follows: TGTGCCAGCAGCTTTAGCGGCTCTTGGGAGCAGTACTTC. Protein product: CASSFSGSWEQYF.

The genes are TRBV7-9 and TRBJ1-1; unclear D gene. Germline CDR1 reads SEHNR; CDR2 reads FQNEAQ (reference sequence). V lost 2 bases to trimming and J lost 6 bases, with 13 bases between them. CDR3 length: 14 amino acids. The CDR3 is CASSLREGGAEAFF. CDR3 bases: TGTGCCAGCAGCTTAAGGGAGGGTGGCGCTGAAGCTTTCTTT.

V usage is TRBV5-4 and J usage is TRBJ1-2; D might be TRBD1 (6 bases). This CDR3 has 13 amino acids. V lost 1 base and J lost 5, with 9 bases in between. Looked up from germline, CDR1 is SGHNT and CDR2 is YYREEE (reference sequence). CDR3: CASSLTGLYGYTF. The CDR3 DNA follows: TGTGCCAGCAGCTTGACAGGGCTGTATGGCTACACCTTC.

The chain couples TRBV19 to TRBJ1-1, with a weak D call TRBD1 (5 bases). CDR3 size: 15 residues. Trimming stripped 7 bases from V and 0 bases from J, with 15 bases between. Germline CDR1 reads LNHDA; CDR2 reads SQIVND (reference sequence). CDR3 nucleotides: TGTGCCAGTATACCCGGGGGGAGGTTGAACACTGAAGCTTTCTTT. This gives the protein CASIPGGRLNTEAFF. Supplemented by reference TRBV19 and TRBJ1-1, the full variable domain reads DGGITQSPKYLFRKEGQNVTLSCEQNLNHDAMYWYRQDPGQGLRLIYYSQIVNDFQKGDIAEGYSVSREKKESFPLTVTSAQKNPTAFYLCASIPGGRLNTEAFFGQGTRLTVV.

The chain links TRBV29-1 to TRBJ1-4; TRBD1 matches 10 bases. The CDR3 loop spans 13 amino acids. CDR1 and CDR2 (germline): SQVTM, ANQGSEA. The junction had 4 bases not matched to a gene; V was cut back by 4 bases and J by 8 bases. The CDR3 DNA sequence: TGCAGCGTTGCGGGACAGGGGAGGGAAAAACTGTTTTTT. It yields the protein CSVAGQGREKLFF.

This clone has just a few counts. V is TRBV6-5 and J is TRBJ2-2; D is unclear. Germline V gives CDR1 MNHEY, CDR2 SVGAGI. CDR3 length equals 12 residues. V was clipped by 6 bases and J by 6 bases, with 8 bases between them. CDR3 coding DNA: TGTGCCAGCAGGACCTTTTCCGGGGAGCTGTTTTTT. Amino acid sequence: CASRTFSGELFF.

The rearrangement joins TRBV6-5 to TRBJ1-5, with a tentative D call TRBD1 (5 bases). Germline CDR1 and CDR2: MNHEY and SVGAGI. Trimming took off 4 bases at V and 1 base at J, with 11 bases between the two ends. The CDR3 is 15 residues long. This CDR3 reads CASSSQGGSNQPQHF. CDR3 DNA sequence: TGTGCCAGCAGTTCTCAGGGTGGAAGCAATCAGCCCCAGCATTTT.

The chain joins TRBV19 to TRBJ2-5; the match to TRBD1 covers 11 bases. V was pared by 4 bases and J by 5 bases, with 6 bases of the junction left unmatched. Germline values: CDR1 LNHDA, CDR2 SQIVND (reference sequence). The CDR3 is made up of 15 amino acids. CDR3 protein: CASSNPGQGDETQYF. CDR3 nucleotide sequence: TGTGCCAGTAGTAACCCGGGACAGGGGGACGAGACCCAGTACTTC.

CDR3 sequence: CASSLRRGRAEIGELFF. CDR3 DNA: TGTGCCAGCAGCCTCCGTCGGGGGCGGGCGGAAATCGGGGAGCTGTTTTTT. This chain uses TRBV7-2 with TRBJ2-2; the D gene could be TRBD1 or TRBD2 (6 bases each). Germline values: CDR1 SGHTA, CDR2 FQGNSA. Trimming shortened V by 5 bases and J by 7 bases, and 23 bases separated the two germline ends. This CDR3 has 17 residues. The full variable domain, rest sourced from reference TRBV7-2 and TRBJ2-2, is GAGVSQSPSNKVTEKGKDVELRCDPISGHTALYWYRQSLGQGLEFLIYFQGNSAPDKSGLPSDRFSAERTGGSVSTLTIQRTQQEDSAVYLCASSLRRGRAEIGELFFGEGSRLTVL.

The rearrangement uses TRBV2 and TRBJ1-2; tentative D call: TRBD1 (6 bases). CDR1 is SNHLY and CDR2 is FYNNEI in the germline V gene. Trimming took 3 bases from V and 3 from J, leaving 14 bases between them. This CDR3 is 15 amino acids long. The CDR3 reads CASSEIGGGYYGYTF. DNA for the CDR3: TGTGCCAGCAGTGAGATTGGGGGCGGGTACTATGGCTACACCTTC. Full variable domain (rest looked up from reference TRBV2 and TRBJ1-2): EPEVTQTPSHQVTQMGQEVILRCVPISNHLYFYWYRQILGQKVEFLVSFYNNEISEKSEIFDDQFSVERPDGSNFTLKIRSTKLEDSAMYFCASSEIGGGYYGYTFGSGTRLTVV.

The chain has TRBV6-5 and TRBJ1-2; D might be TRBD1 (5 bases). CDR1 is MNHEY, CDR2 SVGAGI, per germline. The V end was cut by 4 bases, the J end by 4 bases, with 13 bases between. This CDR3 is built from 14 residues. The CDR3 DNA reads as TGTGCCAGCAGTTTCTCCCTGGACATCTATGGCTACACCTTC. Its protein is CASSFSLDIYGYTF.